This passage covers 25 T cell receptor beta chains from one sample sequenced in a study of CD8 T cells in Susac syndrome. cDNA came from about 0.5 to 1 ug RNA primed by random hexamers. Each CDR3 protein gets one entry after TCRdb re-called the immunoSEQ multiplex PCR reads with MiXCR. The profile shows more than 20,000 distinct CDR3 sequences, 85% to 95% of them singletons. The sequenced sample was CD8+ T cells from PBMCs. The receptors were sampled from a human donor in good health.

The J gene is TRBJ2-5, the V gene TRBV5-6; D remains unclear. The germline V gene encodes CDR1 SGHDT and CDR2 YYEEEE. Trimming removed 4 bases at V and 5 bases at J, with 18 bases between. The CDR3 is 15 residues long. This CDR3 reads CASSLPGRRFETQYF. CDR3 in DNA: TGTGCCAGCAGCCTCCCTGGGCGGAGATTCGAGACCCAGTACTTC.

This clonotype appeared once. The chain combines TRBV7-9 with TRBJ1-1; 8 bases map to TRBD1. The CDR3 is 16 amino acids. Trimming removed 1 base from V and 7 bases from J; junction bases left unmatched: 11. CDR1 is SEHNR, CDR2 FQNEAQ, per germline (reference sequence). The CDR3 spells CASSLVQGALAFEAFF. The DNA for the CDR3 is TGTGCCAGCAGCTTAGTCCAGGGGGCCCTTGCTTTTGAAGCTTTCTTT.

In its sample, this clonotype was seen a few times. The rearrangement links TRBV9 to TRBJ2-1; D remains ambiguous. V lost 2 bases and J lost 2, with 5 bases in between. CDR3 length: 13 residues. Germline assignment: CDR1 SGDLS and CDR2 YYNGEE. The CDR3 coding sequence is TGTGCCAGCAGCGTTGACACCTACAATGAGCAGTTCTTC. As protein: CASSVDTYNEQFF.

The chain combines TRBV4-3 with TRBJ2-7; the match to TRBD1 covers 7 bases. Looked up from germline, CDR1 is LGHNA and CDR2 is YSLEER. The CDR3 runs 15 residues. The V segment lost 2 bases and the J segment 2 bases; nucleotides outside the gene matches: 6. CDR3 region: CASSQSRQGAYEQYF. For the CDR3, the DNA is TGCGCCAGCAGCCAATCCCGACAGGGAGCCTACGAGCAGTACTTC.

The J gene is TRBJ1-3, the V gene TRBV7-2; 10 bases are shared with TRBD1. Germline CDR1 is SGHTA and CDR2 is FQGNSA. V lost 3 bases and J lost 4; bases outside the gene matches: 3. CDR3 size: 15 residues. Here the CDR3 DNA reads TGTGCCAGCAGCTTTAGACAGGGGGCGGGAAACACCATATATTTT. It is translated as CASSFRQGAGNTIYF.

This clonotype was detected only a few times. The chain combines TRBV5-1 with TRBJ2-7; D gene ambiguous. Germline V CDR1 and CDR2: SGHRS, YFSETQ. Trimming stripped 2 bases from V and 3 bases from J, with 9 bases between. CDR3 length: 13 amino acids. CDR3 loop: CASSFSQDYEQYF. The CDR3 bases are TGCGCCAGCAGCTTTTCGCAGGACTACGAGCAGTACTTC.

The chain links TRBV27 to TRBJ2-2; D ambiguous. V shed 2 bases and J shed 3 bases, with 4 bases lying between them. The CDR3 extends over 13 amino acids. The V gene's germline CDR1 is MNHEY and CDR2 SMNVEV (reference sequence). CDR3 sequence: CASSLRDTGELFF. CDR3 sequence (DNA): TGTGCCAGCAGTTTACGAGACACCGGGGAGCTGTTTTTT.

This chain joins TRBV12-3 or TRBV12-4 and TRBJ2-7; 7 nucleotides align to TRBD1. This CDR3 contains 12 residues. The V gene end was trimmed by 6 bases and the J gene end by 6 bases; junction bases not matched to a gene: 5. The CDR3 sequence is CASSPRGIEQYF. The CDR3 DNA sequence: TGTGCCAGCAGCCCCAGGGGGATCGAGCAGTACTTC.

This clonotype was seen a single time. V and J are TRBV14 and TRBJ2-7, with 7 positions matching TRBD1. The CDR3 runs 13 residues. The germline gives CDR1 SGHDN, CDR2 FVKESK. V was clipped by 6 bases and J by 4 bases; unmatched bases: 6. Here the CDR3 reads CASSEGTAYEQYF. CDR3 nucleotides: TGTGCCAGCAGTGAGGGGACAGCATACGAGCAGTACTTC. Full variable domain (remainder filled in from reference TRBV14 and TRBJ2-7): EAGVTQFPSHSVIEKGQTVTLRCDPISGHDNLYWYRRVMGKEIKFLLHFVKESKQDESGMPNNRFLAERTGGTYSTLKVQPAELEDSGVYFCASSEGTAYEQYFGPGTRLTVT.

Written as DNA, the CDR3 is TGTGCCAGCAGCTTAGGTACAGCTAACCATTATGGCTACACCTTC. It yields the protein CASSLGTANHYGYTF. This chain links TRBV7-8 with TRBJ1-2; D unclear. CDR1 is SGHVS and CDR2 is FQNEAQ in the germline V gene. V was trimmed by 1 base and J by 5 bases, leaving 14 bases between them. This CDR3 comprises 15 residues.

This clonotype was picked up one time. This sequence joins TRBV4-1 and TRBJ2-2, with no clear D. V gave up 2 bases and J gave up 6 bases, with 7 bases separating them. The CDR3 extends over 13 amino acids. CDR1 MGHRA and CDR2 YSYEKL come from the germline V gene. CDR3 nucleotides: TGCGCCAGCAGCCAAATTCTGGCCGGGGAGCTGTTTTTT. Its protein product is CASSQILAGELFF.

CDR3 bases: TGTGCCAGCAGTCTGGCCCCCCCTTACAATGAGCAGTTCTTC. It codes for CASSLAPPYNEQFF. This chain connects TRBV12-3 or TRBV12-4 to TRBJ2-1, with D unresolved. The CDR3 loop spans 14 amino acids. V lost 5 bases and J lost 4, with 12 bases in between.

The chain links TRBV12-5 to TRBJ1-5, with a possible D match to TRBD1 (5 bases). The CDR3 has 19 amino acids. Germline-derived CDR1 and CDR2 are LGHNT and FRNRAP. V lost 0 bases to trimming and J lost 4 bases, with 22 bases between them. The CDR3 spells CASGLVIWRQGFGNQPQHF. CDR3 bases: TGTGCTAGTGGTTTGGTAATATGGCGGCAGGGCTTCGGGAATCAGCCCCAGCATTTT.

The V gene is TRBV19, the J gene TRBJ1-6; no reliable D call. Germline V gene sequence: CDR1 LNHDA, CDR2 SQIVND (reference sequence). The CDR3 sequence is 12 residues long. V lost 4 bases to trimming and J lost 11 bases, with 9 bases between them. CDR3 protein: CASSTGNAPLHF. The DNA of the CDR3 is TGTGCCAGTAGTACCGGGAACGCACCCCTCCACTTT.

The genes are TRBV5-6 and TRBJ1-2; 8 nucleotides match TRBD1. Germline CDR1 reads SGHDT; CDR2 reads YYEEEE. Unmatched junction bases numbered 14, after V lost 3 bases and J lost 4 bases. This CDR3 contains 17 residues. The CDR3 bases are TGTGCCAGCAGCTGGACTCGAAGGGGCAGGGGGCTCTATGGCTACACCTTC. Protein product: CASSWTRRGRGLYGYTF.

This rearrangement joins TRBV15 to TRBJ2-1, with 9 bases fitting TRBD2. The ends lost 5 bases at V and 7 bases at J; junction bases unmatched: 9. This CDR3 region has 15 residues. Germline CDR1 is LNHNV and CDR2 is YYDKDF (reference sequence). CDR3 region: CATSPYASGVNEQFF. The CDR3 nucleotides are TGTGCCACCAGCCCCTATGCTAGCGGGGTTAATGAGCAGTTCTTC.

The chain is built from TRBV6-1 and TRBJ1-1, with 7 bases aligning to TRBD1. Germline V CDR1 and CDR2: MNHNS, SASEGT. The CDR3 loop spans 15 amino acids. Losses at the gene ends were 4 bases for V and 0 bases for J; bases not matched to a gene: 5. For the CDR3, the DNA is TGTGCCAGCAGTGGGTGGGACAGACTGAACACTGAAGCTTTCTTT. Its protein product is CASSGWDRLNTEAFF.

DNA for the CDR3: TGTGCCAGCAGCTTGTACAGGGGTACCGGGGAGCTGTTTTTT. Its translation is CASSLYRGTGELFF. This chain uses TRBV5-5 with TRBJ2-2; 7 nucleotides align to TRBD1. Germline trimming cut 1 base from V and 5 bases from J; bases unmatched to any gene: 2. CDR3 length: 14 residues. Germline assignment: CDR1 SGHKS and CDR2 YYEKEE (reference sequence).

The chain combines TRBV7-9 with TRBJ1-1, with 9 bases matching TRBD1. J was trimmed by 1 base and V by 5 bases; bases with no gene match: 5. The CDR3 totals 15 residues. CDR1 is SEHNR, CDR2 FQNEAQ, per germline (reference sequence). DNA for the CDR3: TGTGCCAGCAGCCCCCGGGACAGGGAGAACACTGAAGCTTTCTTT. Translated, it gives CASSPRDRENTEAFF.

The rearrangement joins TRBV6-2 or TRBV6-3 to TRBJ1-1, with 7 bases lining up with TRBD1. Germline assignment: CDR1 MNHEY and CDR2 SVGEGT. This CDR3 comprises 19 residues. V shed 3 bases and J 0 bases; nucleotides not matched to a gene: 16. This CDR3 reads CASSYILRPDRQMNTEAFF. CDR3 nucleotide sequence: TGTGCCAGCAGTTATATCTTACGGCCGGACAGGCAAATGAACACTGAAGCTTTCTTT.

V gene TRBV7-8 combines with J gene TRBJ2-7; TRBD2 agrees at 8 bases. V was pared by 1 base and J by 5 bases, with 7 bases of the junction left unmatched. This CDR3 is built from 15 residues. The V gene's germline CDR1 is SGHVS and CDR2 FQNEAQ. The CDR3 protein is CASSLDGTSNDEQYF. The DNA of the CDR3 is TGTGCCAGCAGCTTAGACGGGACTAGTAATGACGAGCAGTACTTC.

This sequence joins TRBV5-6 and TRBJ1-1, with D unresolved. Germline lookup yields CDR1 SGHDT and CDR2 YYEEEE. The CDR3 loop spans 11 amino acids. Trimming took off 2 bases at V and 7 bases at J, with 6 bases between the two ends. CDR3 protein: CASSFYLEAFF. The DNA of the CDR3 is TGTGCCAGCAGCTTTTATCTTGAAGCTTTCTTT.

The V gene is TRBV19, the J gene TRBJ1-1, with 8 positions matching TRBD1. Germline CDR1 LNHDA, CDR2 SQIVND (reference sequence). V was clipped by 7 bases and J by 1 base; unmatched bases: 8. The CDR3 sequence is 15 residues long. CDR3 coding DNA: TGTGCCAGTACCGGGACAGGACTGTCGAACACTGAAGCTTTCTTT. As protein: CASTGTGLSNTEAFF.

The chain is built from TRBV6-5 and TRBJ2-3; perhaps D is TRBD1 or TRBD2 (6 bases each). The germline gives CDR1 MNHEY, CDR2 SVGAGI. The CDR3 is 14 residues long. Trimming pared 4 bases from V and 3 bases from J, leaving 11 bases between. The CDR3 bases are TGTGCCAGCAGTTGGAGGGGGGAAACAGATACGCAGTATTTT. Its translation: CASSWRGETDTQYF.

The chain joins TRBV6-2 or TRBV6-3 to TRBJ2-7, with D possibly matching TRBD1 (6 bases). Per the germline V gene, CDR1 is MNHEY and CDR2 is SVGEGT. The CDR3 is 14 amino acids. The V end was cut by 5 bases, the J end by 1 base, with 12 bases between. The CDR3 nucleotides read TGTGCCAGCAGTGCCGGACAGAGTTCCTACGAGCAGTACTTC. This codes for CASSAGQSSYEQYF.